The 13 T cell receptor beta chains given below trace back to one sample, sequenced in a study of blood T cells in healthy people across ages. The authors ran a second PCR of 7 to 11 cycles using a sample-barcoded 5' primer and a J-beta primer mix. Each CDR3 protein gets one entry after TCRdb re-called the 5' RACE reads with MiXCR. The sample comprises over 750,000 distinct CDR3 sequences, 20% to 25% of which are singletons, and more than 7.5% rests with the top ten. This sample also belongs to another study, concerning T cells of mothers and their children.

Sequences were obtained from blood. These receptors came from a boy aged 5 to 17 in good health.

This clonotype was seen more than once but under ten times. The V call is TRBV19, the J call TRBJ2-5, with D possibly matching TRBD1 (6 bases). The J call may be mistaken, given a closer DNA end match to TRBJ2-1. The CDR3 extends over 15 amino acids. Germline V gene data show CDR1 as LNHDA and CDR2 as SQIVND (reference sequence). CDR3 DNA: TGTGCCAGTAGTCCTGGACAGTATTTGTACAATGAGCAGTTCTTC. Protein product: CASSPGQYLYNEQFF.

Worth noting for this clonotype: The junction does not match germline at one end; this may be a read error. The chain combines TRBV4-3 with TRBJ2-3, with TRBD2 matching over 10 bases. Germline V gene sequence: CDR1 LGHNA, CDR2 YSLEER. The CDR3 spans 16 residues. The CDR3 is CVSSQVSGGAGGTQYF. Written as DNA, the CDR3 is TGCGTCAGCAGCCAAGTCAGCGGGGGGGCCGGCGGTACGCAGTATTTT.

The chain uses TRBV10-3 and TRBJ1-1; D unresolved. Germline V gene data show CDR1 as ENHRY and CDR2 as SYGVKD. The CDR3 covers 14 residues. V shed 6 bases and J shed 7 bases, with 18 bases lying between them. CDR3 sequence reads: CAIRGRPGDSEAFF. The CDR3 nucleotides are TGTGCCATCAGAGGGCGACCCGGAGATAGTGAAGCTTTCTTT.

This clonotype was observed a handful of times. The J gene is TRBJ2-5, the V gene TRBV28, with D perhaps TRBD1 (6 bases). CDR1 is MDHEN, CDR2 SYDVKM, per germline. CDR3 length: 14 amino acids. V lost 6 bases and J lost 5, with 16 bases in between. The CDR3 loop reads CASSLRTEPETQYF. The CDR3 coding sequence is TGTGCCAGCAGCTTAAGGACAGAACCGGAGACCCAGTACTTC. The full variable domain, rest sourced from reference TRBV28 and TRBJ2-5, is DVKVTQSSRYLVKRTGEKVFLECVQDMDHENMFWYRQDPGLGLRLIYFSYDVKMKEKGDIPEGYSVSREKKERFSLILESASTNQTSMYLCASSLRTEPETQYFGPGTRLLVL.

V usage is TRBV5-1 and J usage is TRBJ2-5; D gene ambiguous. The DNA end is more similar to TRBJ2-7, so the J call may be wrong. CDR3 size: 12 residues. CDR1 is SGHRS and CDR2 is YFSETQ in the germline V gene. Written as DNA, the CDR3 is TGCGCCAGCATCTGGCTCCGGGACGAGCAGTACTTC. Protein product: CASIWLRDEQYF.

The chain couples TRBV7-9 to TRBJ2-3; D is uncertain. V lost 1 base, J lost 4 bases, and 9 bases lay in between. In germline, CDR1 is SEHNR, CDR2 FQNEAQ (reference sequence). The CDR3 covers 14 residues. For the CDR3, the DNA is TGTGCCAGCAGCTTAGAGCAGGCCGCAGATACGCAGTATTTT. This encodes CASSLEQAADTQYF.

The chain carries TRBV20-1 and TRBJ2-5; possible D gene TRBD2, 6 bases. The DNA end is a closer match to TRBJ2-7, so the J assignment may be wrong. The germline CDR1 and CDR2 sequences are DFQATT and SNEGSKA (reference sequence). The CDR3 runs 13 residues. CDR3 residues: CSASSGTHYEQYF. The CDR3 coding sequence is TGCAGTGCTAGTAGCGGAACCCACTACGAGCAGTACTTC.

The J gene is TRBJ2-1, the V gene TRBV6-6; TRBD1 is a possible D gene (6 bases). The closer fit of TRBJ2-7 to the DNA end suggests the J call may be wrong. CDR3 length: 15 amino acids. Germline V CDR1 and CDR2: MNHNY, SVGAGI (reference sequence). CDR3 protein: CASTRDIYFSYEQYF. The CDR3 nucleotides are TGTGCCAGCACGAGGGACATTTACTTCTCCTACGAGCAGTACTTC.

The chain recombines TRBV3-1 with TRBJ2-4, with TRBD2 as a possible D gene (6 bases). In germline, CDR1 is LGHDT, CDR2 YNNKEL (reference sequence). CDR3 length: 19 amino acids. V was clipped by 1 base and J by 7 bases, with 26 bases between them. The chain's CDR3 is CASSQGGARRVRPFNIQYF. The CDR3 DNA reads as TGTGCCAGCAGCCAAGGCGGGGCCCGTCGAGTAAGACCATTCAACATTCAGTACTTC. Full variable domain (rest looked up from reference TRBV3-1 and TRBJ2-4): DTAVSQTPKYLVTQMGNDKSIKCEQNLGHDTMYWYKQDSKKFLKIMFSYNNKELIINETVPNRFSPKSPDKAHLNLHINSLELGDSAVYFCASSQGGARRVRPFNIQYFGAGTRLSVL.

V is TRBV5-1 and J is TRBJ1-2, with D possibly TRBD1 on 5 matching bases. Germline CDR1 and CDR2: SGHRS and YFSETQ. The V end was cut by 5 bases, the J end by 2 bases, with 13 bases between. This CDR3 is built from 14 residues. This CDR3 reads CASRGLDTNYGYTF. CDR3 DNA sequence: TGCGCCAGCAGGGGGTTGGACACCAACTATGGCTACACCTTC.

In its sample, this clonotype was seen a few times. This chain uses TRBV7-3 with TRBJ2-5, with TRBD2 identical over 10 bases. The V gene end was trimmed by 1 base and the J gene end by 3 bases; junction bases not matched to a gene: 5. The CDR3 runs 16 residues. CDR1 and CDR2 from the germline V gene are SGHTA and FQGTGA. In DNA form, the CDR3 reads TGTGCCAGCAGCTTAAACGGGCTAGCGGGAGAAGAGACCCAGTACTTC. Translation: CASSLNGLAGEETQYF.

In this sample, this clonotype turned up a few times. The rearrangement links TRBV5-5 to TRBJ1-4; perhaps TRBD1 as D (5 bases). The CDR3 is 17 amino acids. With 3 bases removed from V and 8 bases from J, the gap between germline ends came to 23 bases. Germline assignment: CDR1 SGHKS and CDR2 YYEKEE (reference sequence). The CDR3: CASSSVGRQAGGEKLFF. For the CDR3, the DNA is TGTGCCAGCAGCTCCGTGGGTCGACAAGCCGGGGGGGAAAAACTGTTTTTT.

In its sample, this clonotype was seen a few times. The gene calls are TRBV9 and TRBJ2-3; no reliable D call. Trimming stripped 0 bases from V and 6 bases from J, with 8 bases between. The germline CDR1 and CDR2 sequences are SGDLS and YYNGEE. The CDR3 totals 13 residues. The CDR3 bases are TGTGCCAGCAGCGTAGGGCTCTACGATACGCAGTATTTT. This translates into CASSVGLYDTQYF.